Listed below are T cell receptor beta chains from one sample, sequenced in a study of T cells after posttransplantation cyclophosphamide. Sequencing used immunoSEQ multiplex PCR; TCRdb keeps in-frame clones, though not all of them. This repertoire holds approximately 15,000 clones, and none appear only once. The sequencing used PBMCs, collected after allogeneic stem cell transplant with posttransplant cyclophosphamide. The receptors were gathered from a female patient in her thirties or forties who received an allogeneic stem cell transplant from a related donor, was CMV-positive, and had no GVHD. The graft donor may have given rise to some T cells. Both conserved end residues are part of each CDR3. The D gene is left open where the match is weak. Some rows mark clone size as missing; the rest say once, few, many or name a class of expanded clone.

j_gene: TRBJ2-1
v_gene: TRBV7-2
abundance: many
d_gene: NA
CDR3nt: TGTGCCAGCAGCTTATATCTATCCTACAATGAGCAGTTCTTC
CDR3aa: CASSLYLSYNEQFF

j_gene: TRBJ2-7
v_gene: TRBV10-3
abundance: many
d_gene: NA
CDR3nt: TGTGCCATCAGGGGGGGCGGGAGCAGCGAGCAGTACTTC
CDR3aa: CAIRGGGSSEQYF

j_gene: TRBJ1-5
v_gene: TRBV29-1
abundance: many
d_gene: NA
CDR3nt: TGCAGCGTCACTCTCGATCCCAATCAGCCCCAGCATTTT
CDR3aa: CSVTLDPNQPQHF

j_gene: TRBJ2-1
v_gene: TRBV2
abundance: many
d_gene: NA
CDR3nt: TGTGCCAGCAGTGTGGAGAGCTCCTACAATGAGCAGTTCTTC
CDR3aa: CASSVESSYNEQFF

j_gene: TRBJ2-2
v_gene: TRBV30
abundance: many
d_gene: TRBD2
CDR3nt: TGTGCCTGGACCACTGCCCCGCTAGCGGGAGTAGCCGGGGAGCTGTTTTTT
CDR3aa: CAWTTAPLAGVAGELFF

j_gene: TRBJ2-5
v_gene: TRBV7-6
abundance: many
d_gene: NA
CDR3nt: TGTGCCAGCAGGCCTACACGAGGGCCCGGAGAGACCCAGTACTTC
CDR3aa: CASRPTRGPGETQYF

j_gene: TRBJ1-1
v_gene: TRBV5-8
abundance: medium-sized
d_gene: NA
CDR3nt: TGTGCCAGCAGCCGGGAGTTCTTT
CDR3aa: CASSREFF

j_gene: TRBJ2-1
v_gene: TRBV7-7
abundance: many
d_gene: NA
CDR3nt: TGTGCCAGCAGCCTGGGACCCGGGGGCAATGAGCAGTTCTTC
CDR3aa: CASSLGPGGNEQFF

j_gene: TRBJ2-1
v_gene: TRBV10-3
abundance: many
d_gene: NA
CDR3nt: TGTGCCATCAGTGAGGAACTTCAAAAAAACAATGAGCAGTTCTTC
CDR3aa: CAISEELQKNNEQFF

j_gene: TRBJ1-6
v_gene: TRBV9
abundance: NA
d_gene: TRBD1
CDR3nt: TGTGCCAGCAGCCCTCACCACGGAAGGGACAGTAATTCACCCCTCCACTTT
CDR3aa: CASSPHHGRDSNSPLHF

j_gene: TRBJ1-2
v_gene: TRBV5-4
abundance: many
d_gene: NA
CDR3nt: TGTGCCAGCAGCTTGGGACAGGAAACTTATGGCTACACCTTC
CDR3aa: CASSLGQETYGYTF

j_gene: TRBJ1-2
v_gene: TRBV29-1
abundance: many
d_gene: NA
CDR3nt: TGCAGCGTTGAAGCCAGGACAGACATCTATGGCTACACCTTC
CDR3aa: CSVEARTDIYGYTF

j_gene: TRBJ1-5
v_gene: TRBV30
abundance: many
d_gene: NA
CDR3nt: TGTGCCTGGTCGAGCTATAGGGGGGGGCTGCATCAGCCCCAGCATTTT
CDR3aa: CAWSSYRGGLHQPQHF

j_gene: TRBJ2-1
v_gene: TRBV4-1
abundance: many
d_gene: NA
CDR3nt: TGCGCCAGCAGCCAAGGGGAGTCCACTTCCTACAATGAGCAGTTCTTC
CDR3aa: CASSQGESTSYNEQFF

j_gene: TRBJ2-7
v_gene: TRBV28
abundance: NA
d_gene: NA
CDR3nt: TGTGCCAGCAGGGGATCCGGGGTTGACCCCTACGAGCAGTACTTC
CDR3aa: CASRGSGVDPYEQYF

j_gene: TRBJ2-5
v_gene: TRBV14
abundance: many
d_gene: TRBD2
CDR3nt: TGTGCCAGCAGCCCGGGACTAGCGGGAGTGGAGACCCAGTACTTC
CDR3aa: CASSPGLAGVETQYF

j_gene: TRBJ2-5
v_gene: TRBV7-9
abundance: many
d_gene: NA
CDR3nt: TGTGCCAGCAGCTTTCGACAGGCTCTACAAGAGACCCAGTACTTC
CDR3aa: CASSFRQALQETQYF

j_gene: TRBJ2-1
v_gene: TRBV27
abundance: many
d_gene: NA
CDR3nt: TGTGCCAGCAGTTTGGATGGGAGCTCCTACAATGAGCAGTTCTTC
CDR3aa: CASSLDGSSYNEQFF

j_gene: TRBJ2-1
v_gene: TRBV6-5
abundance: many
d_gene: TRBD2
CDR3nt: TGTGCCAGCAGTTCCGGGACTAGATATGAGCAGTTCTTC
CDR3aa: CASSSGTRYEQFF

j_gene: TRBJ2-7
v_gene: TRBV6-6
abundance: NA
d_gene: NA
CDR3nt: TGTGCCAGCAGTTCGTTACCTTGGGTAGCTGGTTACGAGCAGTACTTC
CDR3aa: CASSSLPWVAGYEQYF

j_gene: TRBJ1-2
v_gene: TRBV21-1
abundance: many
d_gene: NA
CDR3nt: TGTGCCAGCAGCCCAAGGGAAAGGGAAGGCCCGGGAGGCTACACCTTC
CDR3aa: CASSPREREGPGGYTF

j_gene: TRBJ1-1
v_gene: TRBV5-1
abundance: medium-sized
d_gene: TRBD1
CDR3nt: TGCGCCAGCAGCTCGGACAGGGAAACTGAAGCTTTCTTT
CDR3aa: CASSSDRETEAFF

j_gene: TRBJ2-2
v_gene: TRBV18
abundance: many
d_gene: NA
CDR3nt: TGTGCCAGCTCACCACCAGCGCGAAGGACCGGGGAGCTGTTTTTT
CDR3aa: CASSPPARRTGELFF

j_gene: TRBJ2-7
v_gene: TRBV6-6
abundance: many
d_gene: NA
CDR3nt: TGTGCCAGCAGTTACGGAGGACAGTCCTACGAGCAGTACTTC
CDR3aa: CASSYGGQSYEQYF

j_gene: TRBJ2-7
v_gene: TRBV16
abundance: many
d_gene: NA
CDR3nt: TGTGCCAGCAGCCCATTTTCTGGGAGCGAGCAGTACTTC
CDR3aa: CASSPFSGSEQYF

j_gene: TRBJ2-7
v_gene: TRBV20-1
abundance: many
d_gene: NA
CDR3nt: TGCAGTGCTCGAAACTACTACGAGCAGTACTTC
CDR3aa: CSARNYYEQYF

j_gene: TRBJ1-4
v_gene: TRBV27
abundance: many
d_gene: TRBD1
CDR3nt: TGTGCCAGCAGTCCCCCTGACAGGGTATTTGAAAAACTGTTTTTT
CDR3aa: CASSPPDRVFEKLFF

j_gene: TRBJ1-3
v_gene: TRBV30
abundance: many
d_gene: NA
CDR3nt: TGTGCCTGGAGATCCAGGTCGCCTGGAAACACCATATATTTT
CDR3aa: CAWRSRSPGNTIYF